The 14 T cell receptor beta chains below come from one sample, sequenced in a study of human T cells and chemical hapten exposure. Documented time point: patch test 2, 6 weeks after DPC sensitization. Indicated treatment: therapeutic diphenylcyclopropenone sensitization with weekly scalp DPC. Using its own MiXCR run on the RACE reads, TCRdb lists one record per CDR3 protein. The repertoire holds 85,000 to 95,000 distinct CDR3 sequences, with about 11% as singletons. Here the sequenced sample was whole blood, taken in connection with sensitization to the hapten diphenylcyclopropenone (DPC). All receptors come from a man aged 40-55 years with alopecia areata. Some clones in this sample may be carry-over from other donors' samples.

The CDR3 DNA sequence: TGTGCCAGCAGTTCGGGCCAAGACATAGATACGCAGTATTTT. This translates into CASSSGQDIDTQYF. The chain combines TRBV28 with TRBJ2-3; D call uncertain. This CDR3 is built from 14 residues. The V end lost 4 bases, the J end lost 5 bases, and 13 bases lay between the germline ends. Germline CDR1 is MDHEN and CDR2 is SYDVKM.

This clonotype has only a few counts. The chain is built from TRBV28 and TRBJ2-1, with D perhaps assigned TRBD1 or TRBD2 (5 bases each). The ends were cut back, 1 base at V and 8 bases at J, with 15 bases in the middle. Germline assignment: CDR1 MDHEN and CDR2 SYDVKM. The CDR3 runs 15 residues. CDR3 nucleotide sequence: TGTGCCAGCAGTTTATTACCTAGCTCGGGACATGAGCAGTTCTTC. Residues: CASSLLPSSGHEQFF.

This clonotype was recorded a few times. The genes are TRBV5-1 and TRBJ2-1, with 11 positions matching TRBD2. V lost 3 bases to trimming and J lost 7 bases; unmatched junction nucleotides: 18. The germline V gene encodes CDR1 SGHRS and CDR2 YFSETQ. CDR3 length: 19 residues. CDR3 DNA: TGCGCCAGCAGCTGGGAACTAGCGGGAGTCAGGGGGGGGAGGAATGAGCAGTTCTTC. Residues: CASSWELAGVRGGRNEQFF.

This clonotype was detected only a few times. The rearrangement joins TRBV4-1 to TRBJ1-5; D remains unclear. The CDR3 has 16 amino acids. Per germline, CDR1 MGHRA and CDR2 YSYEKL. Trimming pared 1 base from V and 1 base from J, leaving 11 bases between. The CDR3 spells CASSQVVGQSNQPQHF. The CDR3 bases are TGCGCCAGCAGCCAAGTGGTCGGTCAGAGCAATCAGCCCCAGCATTTT.

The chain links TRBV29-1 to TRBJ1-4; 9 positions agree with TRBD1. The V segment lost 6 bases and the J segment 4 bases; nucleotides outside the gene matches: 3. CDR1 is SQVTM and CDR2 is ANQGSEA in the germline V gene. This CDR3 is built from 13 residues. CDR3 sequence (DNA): TGCAGCGTGGGGACAGGGCGTAATGAAAAACTGTTTTTT. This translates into CSVGTGRNEKLFF.

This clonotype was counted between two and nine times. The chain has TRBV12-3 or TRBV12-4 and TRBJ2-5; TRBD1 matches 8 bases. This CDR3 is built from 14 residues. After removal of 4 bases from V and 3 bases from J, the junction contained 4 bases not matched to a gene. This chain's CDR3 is CASSSDRAKETQYF. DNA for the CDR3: TGTGCCAGCAGTTCGGACAGGGCCAAAGAGACCCAGTACTTC.

CDR3 sequence: CASSLRTSGRATDTQYF. In DNA, the CDR3 is TGTGCCAGCAGTCTGCGGACTAGCGGGAGGGCCACAGATACGCAGTATTTT. The rearrangement links TRBV6-2 or TRBV6-3 to TRBJ2-3; 15 bases are shared with TRBD2. V lost 5 bases, J lost 2 bases, and 5 bases stayed unmatched. The CDR3 is made up of 17 amino acids. The germline V gene encodes CDR1 MNHEY and CDR2 SVGEGT.

The CDR3 nucleotides are TGTGCCAGCAGTCCCCTGGGACCCGGAGGCACCGGGGAGCTGTTTTTT. Translating gives CASSPLGPGGTGELFF. The chain carries TRBV28 and TRBJ2-2; D may correspond to TRBD1 or TRBD2 (5 bases each). Germline V gene lookup returns CDR1 MDHEN and CDR2 SYDVKM. Trimming took off 5 bases at V and 4 bases at J, with 17 bases between the two ends. The CDR3 is 16 residues long.

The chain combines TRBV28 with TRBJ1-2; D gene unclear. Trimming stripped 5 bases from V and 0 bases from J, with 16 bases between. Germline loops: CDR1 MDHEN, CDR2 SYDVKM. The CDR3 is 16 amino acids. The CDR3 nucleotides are TGTGCCAGCAGTGGAGCCAGGCTCCAGTCTAACTATGGCTACACCTTC. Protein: CASSGARLQSNYGYTF.

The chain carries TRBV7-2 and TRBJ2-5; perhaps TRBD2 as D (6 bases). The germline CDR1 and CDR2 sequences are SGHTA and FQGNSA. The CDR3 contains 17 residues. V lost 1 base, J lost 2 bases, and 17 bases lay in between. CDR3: CASSLGGRQGGQETQYF. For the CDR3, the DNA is TGTGCCAGCAGCTTAGGGGGTCGGCAGGGAGGTCAAGAGACCCAGTACTTC.

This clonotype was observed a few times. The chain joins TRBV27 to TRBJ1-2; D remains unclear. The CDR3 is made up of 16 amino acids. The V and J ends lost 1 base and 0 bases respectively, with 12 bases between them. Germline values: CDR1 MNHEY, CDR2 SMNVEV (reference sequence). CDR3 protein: CASSLLGSPTNYGYTF. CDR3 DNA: TGTGCCAGCAGTTTATTGGGCAGCCCGACTAACTATGGCTACACCTTC.

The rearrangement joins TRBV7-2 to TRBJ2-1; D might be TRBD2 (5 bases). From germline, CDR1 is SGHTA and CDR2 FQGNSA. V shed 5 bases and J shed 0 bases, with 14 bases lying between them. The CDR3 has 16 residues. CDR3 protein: CASSPDLLSSYNEQFF. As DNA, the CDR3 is TGTGCCAGCAGCCCGGACTTACTAAGCTCCTACAATGAGCAGTTCTTC.

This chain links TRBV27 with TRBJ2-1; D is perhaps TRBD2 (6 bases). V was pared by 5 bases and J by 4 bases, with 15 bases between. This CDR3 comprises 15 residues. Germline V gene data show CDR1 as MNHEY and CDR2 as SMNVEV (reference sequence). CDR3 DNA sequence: TGTGCCAGCAGTACTAGCAGAAGATCTTACAATGAGCAGTTCTTC. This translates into CASSTSRRSYNEQFF.

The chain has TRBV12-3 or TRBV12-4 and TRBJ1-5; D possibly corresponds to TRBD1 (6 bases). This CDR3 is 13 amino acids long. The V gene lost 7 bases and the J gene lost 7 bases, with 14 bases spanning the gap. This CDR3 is CASTYRVGQPQHF. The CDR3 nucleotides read TGTGCCAGCACCTACAGGGTGGGACAGCCCCAGCATTTT.